This TCR beta chain was captured in a study of blood T cell repertoires in COVID-19. Germline lookup yields CDR1 SGHDT and CDR2 YYEEEE. The CDR3 length is 12 residues. V was pared by 4 bases and J by 9 bases, with 5 bases of the junction left unmatched. Per the authors' pipeline: Estimates of nucleated cell counts were drawn from the amplification of reference gene primers. The protocol was immunoSEQ multiplex PCR, while the TCRdb copy is restricted to in-frame clones and leaves out a portion. Clone size and the V and J calls come from that table; the DNA yielded D and trimming. The sample consists of around 26,000 clones, less than 85% of them appearing once.

V is TRBV5-6 and J is TRBJ1-1; 8 nucleotides line up with TRBD1. The specimen sequenced was peripheral blood. The clonotype originates from a human donor in a cohort sampled during active COVID-19. The CDR3 loop reads CASSRWTGKAFF. The CDR3 DNA reads TGTGCCAGCAGCCGATGGACAGGGAAAGCTTTCTTT.